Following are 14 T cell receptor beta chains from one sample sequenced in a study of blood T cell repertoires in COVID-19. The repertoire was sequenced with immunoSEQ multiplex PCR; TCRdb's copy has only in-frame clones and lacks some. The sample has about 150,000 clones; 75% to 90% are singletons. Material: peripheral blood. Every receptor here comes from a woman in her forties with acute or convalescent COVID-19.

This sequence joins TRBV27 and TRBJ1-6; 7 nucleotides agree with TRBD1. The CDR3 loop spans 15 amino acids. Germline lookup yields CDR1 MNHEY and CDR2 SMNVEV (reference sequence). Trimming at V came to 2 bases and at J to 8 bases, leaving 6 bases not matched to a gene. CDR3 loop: CASSLVPGTDSPLHF. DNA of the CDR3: TGTGCCAGCAGTTTAGTTCCCGGGACAGATTCACCCCTCCACTTT.

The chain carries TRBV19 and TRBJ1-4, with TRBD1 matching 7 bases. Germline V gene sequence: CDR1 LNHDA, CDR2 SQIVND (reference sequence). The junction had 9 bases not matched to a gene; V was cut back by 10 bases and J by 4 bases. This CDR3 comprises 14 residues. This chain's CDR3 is CATKRGQINEKLFF. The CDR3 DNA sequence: TGTGCCACCAAACGGGGACAGATTAATGAAAAACTGTTTTTT.

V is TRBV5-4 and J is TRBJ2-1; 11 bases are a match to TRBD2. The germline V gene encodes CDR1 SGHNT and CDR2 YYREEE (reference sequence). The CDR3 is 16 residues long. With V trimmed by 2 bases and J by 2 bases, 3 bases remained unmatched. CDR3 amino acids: CASSFHSGGAYNEQFF. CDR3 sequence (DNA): TGTGCCAGCAGCTTCCATAGCGGGGGGGCCTACAATGAGCAGTTCTTC.

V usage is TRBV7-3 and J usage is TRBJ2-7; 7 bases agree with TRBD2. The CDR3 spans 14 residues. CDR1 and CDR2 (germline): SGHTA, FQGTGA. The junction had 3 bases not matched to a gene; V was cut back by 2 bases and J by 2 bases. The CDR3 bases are TGTGCCAGCAGCTTACAGCGGGGCCCCTACGAGCAGTACTTC. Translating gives CASSLQRGPYEQYF.

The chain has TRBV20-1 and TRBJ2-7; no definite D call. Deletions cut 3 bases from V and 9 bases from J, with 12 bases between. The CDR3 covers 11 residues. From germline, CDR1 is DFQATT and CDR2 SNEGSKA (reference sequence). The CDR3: CSASALGRQYF. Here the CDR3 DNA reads TGCAGTGCTAGTGCTCTGGGCCGGCAGTACTTC.

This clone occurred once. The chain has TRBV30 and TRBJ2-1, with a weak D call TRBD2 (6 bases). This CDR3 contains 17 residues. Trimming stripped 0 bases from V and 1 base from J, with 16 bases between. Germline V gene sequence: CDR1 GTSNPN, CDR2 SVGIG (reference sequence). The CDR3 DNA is TGTGCCTGGAGTGTGTCACAAAGCGGGCTTTCCTACAATGAGCAGTTCTTC. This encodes CAWSVSQSGLSYNEQFF.

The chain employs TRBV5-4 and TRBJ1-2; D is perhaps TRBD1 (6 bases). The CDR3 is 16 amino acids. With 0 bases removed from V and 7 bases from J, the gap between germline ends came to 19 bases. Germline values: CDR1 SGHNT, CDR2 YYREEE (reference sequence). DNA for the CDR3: TGTGCCAGCAGCTTGGCCTCCGCAGGGGTCCTAGGTGGCTACACCTTC. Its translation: CASSLASAGVLGGYTF.

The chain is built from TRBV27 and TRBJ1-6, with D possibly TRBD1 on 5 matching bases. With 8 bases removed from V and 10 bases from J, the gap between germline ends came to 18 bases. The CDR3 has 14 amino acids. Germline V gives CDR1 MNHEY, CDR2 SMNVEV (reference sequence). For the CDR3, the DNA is TGTGCCAGCGGGATTACAGGATTTAACTCACCCCTCCACTTT. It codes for CASGITGFNSPLHF.

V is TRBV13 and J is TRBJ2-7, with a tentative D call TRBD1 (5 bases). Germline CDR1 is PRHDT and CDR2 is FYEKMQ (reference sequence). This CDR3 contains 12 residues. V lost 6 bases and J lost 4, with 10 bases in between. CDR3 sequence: CASSDRGYEQYF. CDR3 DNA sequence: TGTGCCAGCAGTGACAGAGGTTACGAGCAGTACTTC.

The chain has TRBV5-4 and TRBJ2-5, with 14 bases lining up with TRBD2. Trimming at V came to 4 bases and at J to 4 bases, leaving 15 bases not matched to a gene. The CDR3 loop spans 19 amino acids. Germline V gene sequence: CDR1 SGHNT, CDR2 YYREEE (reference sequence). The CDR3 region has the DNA TGTGCCAGCAGCCGGGGGGGGGCCGGGACTAGCGGGAGTAGAGAGACCCAGTACTTC. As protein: CASSRGGAGTSGSRETQYF.

CDR3 in amino acids: CASTGFPGNTIYF. CDR3 nucleotide sequence: TGTGCCAGCACGGGGTTCCCTGGAAACACCATATATTTT. The chain couples TRBV12-3 or TRBV12-4 to TRBJ1-3; D is unclear. V lost 7 bases, J lost 2 bases, and 9 bases lay in between. CDR3 size: 13 residues.

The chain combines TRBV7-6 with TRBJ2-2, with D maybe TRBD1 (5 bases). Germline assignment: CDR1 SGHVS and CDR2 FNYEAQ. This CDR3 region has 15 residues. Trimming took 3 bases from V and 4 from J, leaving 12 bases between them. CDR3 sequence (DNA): TGTGCCAGCAGCTTGGGAACAGGTGCCACCGGGGAGCTGTTTTTT. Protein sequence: CASSLGTGATGELFF.

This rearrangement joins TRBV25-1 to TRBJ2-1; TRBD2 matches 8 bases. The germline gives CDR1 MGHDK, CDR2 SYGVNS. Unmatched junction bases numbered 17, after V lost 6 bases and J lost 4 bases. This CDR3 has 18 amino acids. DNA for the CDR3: TGTGCCAGCAGGGGAGAGGTGGGCGGGGGGCCCCTGTACAATGAGCAGTTCTTC. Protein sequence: CASRGEVGGGPLYNEQFF.

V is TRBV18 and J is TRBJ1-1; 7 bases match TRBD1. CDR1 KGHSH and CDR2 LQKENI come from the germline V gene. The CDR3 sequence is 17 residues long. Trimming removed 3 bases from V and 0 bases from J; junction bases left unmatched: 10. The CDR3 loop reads CASSPAGGNIMNTEAFF. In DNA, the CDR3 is TGTGCCAGCTCACCTGCAGGGGGAAACATCATGAACACTGAAGCTTTCTTT.